This note documents a single T cell receptor (beta chain) sequence. Antigen specificity is unknown. These data belong to a study of T cell responses to AZD1222 COVID-19 vaccine. The study, taken as a whole, reports: Elevations in Spike-specific TCR breadth and depth followed administration of two AZD1222 doses. Reports say nearly half of spike-specific TCRs go after unmutated variant regions. Most donors were white British and more were female, and clonal diversity was possibly underestimated.

Using immunoSEQ multiplex PCR, the repertoire was profiled, and TCRdb retains in-frame clones only, with some absent. The data hold 99,000 or so clones, with 88% observed a single time. V was trimmed by 8 bases and J by 5 bases, leaving 15 bases between them. CDR1 and CDR2 (germline): SEHNR, FQNEAQ (reference sequence). The CDR3 length is 13 residues. This TCR derives from an adult in good health. V usage is TRBV7-9 and J usage is TRBJ1-2; a weak D match, TRBD1 (5 bases). The sample here was peripheral blood, taken on day 0 of AZD1222 vaccination. The CDR3 sequence is CASEGLGEYGYTF. DNA for the CDR3: TGTGCCAGCGAGGGACTTGGGGAGTATGGCTACACCTTC.